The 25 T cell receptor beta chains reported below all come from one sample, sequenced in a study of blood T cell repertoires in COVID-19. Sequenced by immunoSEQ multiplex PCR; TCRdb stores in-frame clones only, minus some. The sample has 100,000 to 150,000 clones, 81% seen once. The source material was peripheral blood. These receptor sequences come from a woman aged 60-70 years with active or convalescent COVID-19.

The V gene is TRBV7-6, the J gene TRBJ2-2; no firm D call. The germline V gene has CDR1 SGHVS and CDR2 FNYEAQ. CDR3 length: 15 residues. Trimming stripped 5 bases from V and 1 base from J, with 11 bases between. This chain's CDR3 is CASSRLSWNTGELFF. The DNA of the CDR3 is TGTGCCAGCAGCCGTTTATCCTGGAACACCGGGGAGCTGTTTTTT.

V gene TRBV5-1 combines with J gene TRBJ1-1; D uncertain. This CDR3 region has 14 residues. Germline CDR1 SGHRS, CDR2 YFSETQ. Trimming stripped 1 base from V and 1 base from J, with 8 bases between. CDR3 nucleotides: TGCGCCAGCAGCTTGAGCGGTGCGAACACTGAAGCTTTCTTT. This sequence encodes CASSLSGANTEAFF.

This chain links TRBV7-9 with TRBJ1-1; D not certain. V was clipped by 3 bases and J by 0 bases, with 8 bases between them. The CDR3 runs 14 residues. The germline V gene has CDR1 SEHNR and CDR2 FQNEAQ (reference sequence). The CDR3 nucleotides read TGTGCCAGCAGCTTGGGCCGGATGAACACTGAAGCTTTCTTT. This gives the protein CASSLGRMNTEAFF.

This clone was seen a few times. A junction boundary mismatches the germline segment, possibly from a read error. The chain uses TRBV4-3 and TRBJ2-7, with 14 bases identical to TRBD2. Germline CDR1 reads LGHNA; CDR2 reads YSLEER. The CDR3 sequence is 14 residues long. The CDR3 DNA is TGCGCCAGCAGCCAAGCGGGACTAGCGGGAGTGATTTGGTTC. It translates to CASSQAGLAGVIWF.

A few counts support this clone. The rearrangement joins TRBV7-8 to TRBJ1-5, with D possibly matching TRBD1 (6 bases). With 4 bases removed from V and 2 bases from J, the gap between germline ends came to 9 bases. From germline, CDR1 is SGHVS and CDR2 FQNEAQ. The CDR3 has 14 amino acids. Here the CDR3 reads CASSWTDGNQPQHF. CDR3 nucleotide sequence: TGTGCCAGCAGCTGGACAGACGGCAATCAGCCCCAGCATTTT. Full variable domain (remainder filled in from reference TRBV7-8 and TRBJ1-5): GAGVSQSPRYKVAKRGQDVALRCDPISGHVSLFWYQQALGQGPEFLTYFQNEAQLDKSGLPSDRFFAERPEGSVSTLKIQRTQQEDSAVYLCASSWTDGNQPQHFGDGTRLSIL.

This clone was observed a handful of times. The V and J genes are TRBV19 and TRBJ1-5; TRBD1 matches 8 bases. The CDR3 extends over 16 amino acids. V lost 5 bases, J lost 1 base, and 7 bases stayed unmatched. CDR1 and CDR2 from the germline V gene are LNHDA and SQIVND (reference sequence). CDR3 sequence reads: CASSVSGGESNQPQHF. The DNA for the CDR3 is TGTGCCAGTAGTGTGTCAGGGGGCGAGAGCAATCAGCCCCAGCATTTT.

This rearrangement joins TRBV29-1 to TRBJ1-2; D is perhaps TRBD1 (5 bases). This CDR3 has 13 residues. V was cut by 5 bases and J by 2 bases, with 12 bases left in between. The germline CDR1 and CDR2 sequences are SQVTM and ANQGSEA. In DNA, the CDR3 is TGCAGCGTTCCAGGGCGGCAGAACTATGGCTACACCTTC. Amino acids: CSVPGRQNYGYTF.

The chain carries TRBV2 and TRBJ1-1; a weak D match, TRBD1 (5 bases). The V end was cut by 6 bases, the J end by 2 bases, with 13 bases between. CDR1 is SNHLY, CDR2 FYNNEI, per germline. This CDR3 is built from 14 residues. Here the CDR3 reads CASRLTGFNTEAFF. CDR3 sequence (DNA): TGTGCCAGCAGACTTACAGGATTTAACACTGAAGCTTTCTTT.

CDR3 sequence: CASSLTGGGYTF. The DNA for the CDR3 is TGTGCCAGCAGCTTGACAGGGGGAGGCTACACCTTC. The chain employs TRBV3-1 (or the pseudogene TRBV3-2) and TRBJ1-2; the match to TRBD1 covers 9 bases. Germline-derived CDR1 and CDR2 are LGHDT and YNNKEL (reference sequence). CDR3 length: 12 amino acids. J lost 8 bases, V lost 5 bases, and 3 bases had no gene match.

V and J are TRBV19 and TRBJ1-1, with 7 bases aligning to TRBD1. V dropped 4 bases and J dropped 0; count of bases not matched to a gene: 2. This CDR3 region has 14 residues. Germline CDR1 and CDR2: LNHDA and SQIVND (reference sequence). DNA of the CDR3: TGTGCCAGTAGTAGAGGGGGCTTGAACACTGAAGCTTTCTTT. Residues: CASSRGGLNTEAFF.

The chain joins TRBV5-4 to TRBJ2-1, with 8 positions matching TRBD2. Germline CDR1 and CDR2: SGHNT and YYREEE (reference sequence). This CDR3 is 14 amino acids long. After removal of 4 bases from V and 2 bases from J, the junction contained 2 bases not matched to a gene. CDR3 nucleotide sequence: TGTGCCAGCAGCCCAGCGGGGGCCTACAATGAGCAGTTCTTC. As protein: CASSPAGAYNEQFF. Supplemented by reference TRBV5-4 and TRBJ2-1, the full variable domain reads ETGVTQSPTHLIKTRGQQVTLRCSSQSGHNTVSWYQQALGQGPQFIFQYYREEENGRGNFPPRFSGLQFPNYSSELNVNALELDDSALYLCASSPAGAYNEQFFGPGTRLTVL.

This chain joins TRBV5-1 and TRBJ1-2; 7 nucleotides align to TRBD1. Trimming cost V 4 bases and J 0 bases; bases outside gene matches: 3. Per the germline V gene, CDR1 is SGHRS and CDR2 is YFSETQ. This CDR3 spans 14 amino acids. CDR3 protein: CASSRGTANYGYTF. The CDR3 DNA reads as TGCGCCAGCAGCCGTGGGACAGCTAACTATGGCTACACCTTC.

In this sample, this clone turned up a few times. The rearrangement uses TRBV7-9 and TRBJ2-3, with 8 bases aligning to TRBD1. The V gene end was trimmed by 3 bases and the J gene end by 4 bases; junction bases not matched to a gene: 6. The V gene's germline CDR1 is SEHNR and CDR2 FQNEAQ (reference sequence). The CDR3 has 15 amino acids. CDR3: CASSFAGGRADTQYF. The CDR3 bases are TGTGCCAGCAGCTTTGCAGGGGGCAGGGCAGATACGCAGTATTTT.

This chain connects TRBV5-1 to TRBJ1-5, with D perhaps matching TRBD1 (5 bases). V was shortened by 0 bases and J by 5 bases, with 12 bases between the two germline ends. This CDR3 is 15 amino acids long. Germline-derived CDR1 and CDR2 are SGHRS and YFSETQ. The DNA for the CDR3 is TGCGCCAGCAGCTTGGACCCTGGGGCTGATCAGCCCCAGCATTTT. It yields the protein CASSLDPGADQPQHF.

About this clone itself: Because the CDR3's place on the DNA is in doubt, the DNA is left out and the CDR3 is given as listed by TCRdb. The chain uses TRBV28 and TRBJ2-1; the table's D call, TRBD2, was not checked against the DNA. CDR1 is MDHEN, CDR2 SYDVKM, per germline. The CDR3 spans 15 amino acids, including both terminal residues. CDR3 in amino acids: CASSSSPGSYNEQFF.

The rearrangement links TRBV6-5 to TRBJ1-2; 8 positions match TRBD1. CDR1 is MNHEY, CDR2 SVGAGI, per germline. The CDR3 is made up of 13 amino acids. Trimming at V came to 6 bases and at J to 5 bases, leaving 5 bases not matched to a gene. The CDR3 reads CASRDQGAYGYTF. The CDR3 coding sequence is TGTGCCAGCAGGGATCAGGGGGCTTATGGCTACACCTTC.

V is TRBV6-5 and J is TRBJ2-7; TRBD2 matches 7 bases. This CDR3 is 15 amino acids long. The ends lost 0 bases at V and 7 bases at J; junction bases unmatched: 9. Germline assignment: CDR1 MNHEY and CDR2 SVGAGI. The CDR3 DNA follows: TGTGCCAGCAGTTACTCGAAGGTCACAGCGGGGGAGCAGTACTTC. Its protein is CASSYSKVTAGEQYF.

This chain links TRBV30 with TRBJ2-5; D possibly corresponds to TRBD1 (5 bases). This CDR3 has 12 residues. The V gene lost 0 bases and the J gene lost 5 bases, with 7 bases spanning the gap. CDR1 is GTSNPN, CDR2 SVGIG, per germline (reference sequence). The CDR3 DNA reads TGTGCCTGGAGTGTGGGGCGGGAGACCCAGTACTTC. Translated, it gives CAWSVGRETQYF.

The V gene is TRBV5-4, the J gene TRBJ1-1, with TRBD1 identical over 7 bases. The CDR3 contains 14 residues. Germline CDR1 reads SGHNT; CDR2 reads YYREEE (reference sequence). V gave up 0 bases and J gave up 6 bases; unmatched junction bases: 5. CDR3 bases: TGTGCCAGCAGCTTGGACAGGGGAAGGCCTGAAGCTTTCTTT. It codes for CASSLDRGRPEAFF.

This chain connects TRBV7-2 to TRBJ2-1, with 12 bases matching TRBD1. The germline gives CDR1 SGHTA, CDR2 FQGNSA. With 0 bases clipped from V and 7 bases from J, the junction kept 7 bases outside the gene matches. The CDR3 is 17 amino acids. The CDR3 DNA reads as TGTGCCAGCAGCTTAGCGCCGGGACAGGGGGCGCGAAATGAGCAGTTCTTC. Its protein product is CASSLAPGQGARNEQFF.

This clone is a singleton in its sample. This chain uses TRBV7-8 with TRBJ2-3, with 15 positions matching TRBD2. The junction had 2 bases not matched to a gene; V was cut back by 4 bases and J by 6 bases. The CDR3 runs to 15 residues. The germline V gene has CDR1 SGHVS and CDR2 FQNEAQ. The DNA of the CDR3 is TGTGCCAGCAGCTGGACTAGCGGGAGGGCGGATACGCAGTATTTT. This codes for CASSWTSGRADTQYF.

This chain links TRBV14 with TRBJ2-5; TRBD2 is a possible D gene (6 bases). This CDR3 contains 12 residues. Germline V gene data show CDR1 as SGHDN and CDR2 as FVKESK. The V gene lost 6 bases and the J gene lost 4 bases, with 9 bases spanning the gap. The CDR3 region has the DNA TGTGCCAGCAGTACTAGCAGAGAGACCCAGTACTTC. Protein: CASSTSRETQYF.

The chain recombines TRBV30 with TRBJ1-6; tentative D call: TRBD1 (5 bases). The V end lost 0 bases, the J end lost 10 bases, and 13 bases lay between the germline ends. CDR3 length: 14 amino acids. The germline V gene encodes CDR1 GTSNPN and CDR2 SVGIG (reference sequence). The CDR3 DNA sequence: TGTGCCTGGAGTGTAGCCAGGGTTTCCTCACCCCTCCACTTT. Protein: CAWSVARVSSPLHF.

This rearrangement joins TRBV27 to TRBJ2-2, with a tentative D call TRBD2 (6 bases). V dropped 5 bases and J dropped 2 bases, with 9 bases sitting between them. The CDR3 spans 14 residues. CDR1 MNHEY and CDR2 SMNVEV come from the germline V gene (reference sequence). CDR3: CASSRSGNTGELFF. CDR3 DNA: TGTGCCAGCAGTCGTAGCGGTAACACCGGGGAGCTGTTTTTT.

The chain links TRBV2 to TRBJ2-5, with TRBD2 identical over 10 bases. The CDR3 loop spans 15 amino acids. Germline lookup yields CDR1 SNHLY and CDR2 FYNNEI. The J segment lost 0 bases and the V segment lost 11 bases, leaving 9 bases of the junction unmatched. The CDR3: CAGLAELMYQETQYF. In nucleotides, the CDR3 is TGTGCCGGACTAGCGGAGCTAATGTACCAAGAGACCCAGTACTTC.